This passage covers 27 T cell receptor beta chains from one sample sequenced in a study of Ad26.COV2.S vaccination and SARS-CoV-2 variants. This table comes from immunoSEQ multiplex PCR, and its TCRdb copy is limited to in-frame clones, with some not included. The table lists roughly 680,000 clones, approximately 88% of them singletons. Treatment given: over 15 received Ad26.COV2.S at low or high dose, single or two shots; about 5 received placebo; per-sample allocation not given. Sampling took place 63 days after the first vaccine or placebo injection. The input for sequencing was peripheral blood, taken in a trial of Ad26.COV2.S vaccine versus placebo. These receptors all come from a person between 18 and 65 years old who received the Ad26.COV2.S COVID-19 vaccine or a placebo.

The chain links TRBV11-3 to TRBJ2-1; no clear D gene. Germline-derived CDR1 and CDR2 are SGHNT and YENEEA. This CDR3 region has 15 residues. V was shortened by 1 base and J by 4 bases, with 11 bases between the two germline ends. CDR3 nucleotide sequence: TGTGCCAGCAGCTTAGGCACATTTGGTTACAATGAGCAGTTCTTC. Translation: CASSLGTFGYNEQFF.

J is TRBJ1-3 and V is TRBV30; D gene ambiguous. Trimming cost V 4 bases and J 0 bases, with 10 bases left between them. The CDR3 loop spans 14 amino acids. In germline, CDR1 is GTSNPN, CDR2 SVGIG (reference sequence). The CDR3 loop is CAWIARASGNTIYF. In DNA, the CDR3 is TGTGCCTGGATCGCGAGAGCCTCTGGAAACACCATATATTTT.

This clone was detected once. The chain uses TRBV6-5 and TRBJ2-2, with D possibly matching TRBD1 (5 bases). CDR3 length: 14 amino acids. CDR1 is MNHEY, CDR2 SVGAGI, per germline. The V gene lost 5 bases and the J gene lost 6 bases, with 13 bases spanning the gap. In DNA form, the CDR3 reads TGTGCCAGCAGTCTCCCCCAGGGTGCCGGGGAGCTGTTTTTT. It specifies CASSLPQGAGELFF.

This chain connects TRBV5-6 to TRBJ2-7, with 11 bases lining up with TRBD1. There are 15 residues in the CDR3. Looked up from germline, CDR1 is SGHDT and CDR2 is YYEEEE. V was pared by 4 bases and J by 4 bases, with 7 bases of the junction left unmatched. CDR3 sequence reads: CASSPTGTGGYEQYF. The CDR3 DNA sequence: TGTGCCAGCAGCCCTACCGGGACAGGGGGGTACGAGCAGTACTTC.

This rearrangement joins TRBV5-1 to TRBJ2-3; no clear D gene. Trimming took off 0 bases at V and 4 bases at J, with 9 bases between the two ends. Germline CDR1 is SGHRS and CDR2 is YFSETQ. This CDR3 is built from 14 residues. DNA for the CDR3: TGCGCCAGCAGCTTGGAGAGTCGGGCAGATACGCAGTATTTT. The encoded protein is CASSLESRADTQYF.

The chain combines TRBV9 with TRBJ1-2; TRBD1 agrees at 8 bases. CDR1 SGDLS and CDR2 YYNGEE come from the germline V gene. V shed 4 bases, J shed 6 bases, and the junction held 2 bases outside the gene matches. The CDR3 length is 12 residues. CDR3 bases: TGTGCCAGCAGCTCACAGGGGGATGGCTACACCTTC. The encoded protein is CASSSQGDGYTF.

The rearrangement links TRBV18 to TRBJ2-5, with TRBD2 identical over 7 bases. The V segment lost 3 bases and the J segment 9 bases; nucleotides outside the gene matches: 4. The length of the CDR3 is 12 residues. The germline CDR1 and CDR2 sequences are KGHSH and LQKENI. The chain's CDR3 is CASSPSGGSQYF. CDR3 bases: TGTGCCAGCTCACCCTCCGGGGGGTCCCAGTACTTC.

This clone was picked up one time. The chain joins TRBV19 to TRBJ2-5; TRBD2 might be the D (7 bases). CDR3 length equals 15 residues. Deletions cut 2 bases from V and 5 bases from J, with 15 bases between. Germline CDR1 is LNHDA and CDR2 is SQIVND (reference sequence). CDR3 coding DNA: TGTGCCAGTAGTATAAGTGGGGGGGCGTTTGAGACCCAGTACTTC. Translation gives CASSISGGAFETQYF. The full variable domain, rest sourced from reference TRBV19 and TRBJ2-5, is DGGITQSPKYLFRKEGQNVTLSCEQNLNHDAMYWYRQDPGQGLRLIYYSQIVNDFQKGDIAEGYSVSREKKESFPLTVTSAQKNPTAFYLCASSISGGAFETQYFGPGTRLLVL.

This chain links TRBV7-9 with TRBJ1-5; D might be TRBD1 (5 bases). V lost 5 bases and J lost 4, with 18 bases in between. In germline, CDR1 is SEHNR, CDR2 FQNEAQ (reference sequence). The length of the CDR3 is 16 residues. In DNA form, the CDR3 reads TGTGCCAGCAGCCCTGAGAGGGACGGTAGAAATCAGCCCCAGCATTTT. Translation gives CASSPERDGRNQPQHF.

This CDR3 reads CASSYATLAEDNEQFF. The CDR3 region has the DNA TGTGCCAGCAGTTACGCGACACTAGCGGAAGACAATGAGCAGTTCTTC. The V and J genes are TRBV6-2 or TRBV6-3 and TRBJ2-1, with TRBD2 identical over 8 bases. CDR1 and CDR2 from the germline V gene are MNHEY and SVGEGT. After removal of 2 bases from V and 5 bases from J, the junction contained 8 bases not matched to a gene. The CDR3 spans 16 residues.

This chain joins TRBV15 and TRBJ2-2; D is unclear. CDR1 is LNHNV and CDR2 is YYDKDF in the germline V gene (reference sequence). The CDR3 loop spans 14 amino acids. The V end lost 0 bases, the J end lost 7 bases, and 9 bases lay between the germline ends. This CDR3 reads CATSREVSGGELFF. DNA for the CDR3: TGTGCCACCAGCAGAGAGGTCTCAGGCGGGGAGCTGTTTTTT.

The chain recombines TRBV10-3 with TRBJ1-1; TRBD1 is a possible D gene (6 bases). Per the germline V gene, CDR1 is ENHRY and CDR2 is SYGVKD. The V end lost 4 bases, the J end lost 0 bases, and 12 bases lay between the germline ends. The CDR3 runs to 15 residues. The chain's CDR3 is CAISARGQLNTEAFF. For the CDR3, the DNA is TGTGCCATCAGTGCTAGAGGACAGCTGAACACTGAAGCTTTCTTT.

The chain couples TRBV2 to TRBJ2-5; no definite D call. V dropped 6 bases and J dropped 2 bases, with 13 bases sitting between them. CDR3 length: 14 residues. Germline V gives CDR1 SNHLY, CDR2 FYNNEI. The CDR3 reads CASRVYSPQETQYF. The CDR3 nucleotides are TGTGCCAGCAGGGTGTATAGTCCTCAAGAGACCCAGTACTTC.

CDR3: CASNPTNSNQPQHF. The CDR3 DNA sequence: TGTGCCAGCAATCCCACCAATAGCAATCAGCCCCAGCATTTT. The J gene is TRBJ1-5, the V gene TRBV6-1; no clear D. Trimming took 7 bases from V and 0 from J, leaving 10 bases between them. Per germline, CDR1 MNHNS and CDR2 SASEGT. CDR3 length equals 14 residues.

CDR3: CASSLLIDRGGGNTIYF. CDR3 sequence (DNA): TGTGCCAGCTCACTATTAATCGACAGGGGCGGAGGAAACACCATATATTTT. The chain carries TRBV18 and TRBJ1-3; TRBD1 aligns across 8 bases. CDR1 and CDR2 (germline): KGHSH, LQKENI. Germline trimming cut 4 bases from V and 4 bases from J; bases unmatched to any gene: 12. This CDR3 is built from 17 residues. Together with reference TRBV18 and TRBJ1-3, the CDR3 gives the full variable domain: NAGVMQNPRHLVRRRGQEARLRCSPMKGHSHVYWYRQLPEEGLKFMVYLQKENIIDESGMPKERFSAEFPKEGPSILRIQQVVRGDSAAYFCASSLLIDRGGGNTIYFGEGSWLTVV.

This clone showed up just once. This chain links TRBV7-9 with TRBJ2-1; D remains unclear. V shed 3 bases and J shed 2 bases, with 5 bases lying between them. The CDR3 length is 13 residues. Germline-derived CDR1 and CDR2 are SEHNR and FQNEAQ (reference sequence). CDR3 sequence: CASSFGPYNEQFF. The CDR3 DNA sequence: TGTGCCAGCAGCTTTGGTCCCTACAATGAGCAGTTCTTC.

This chain uses TRBV18 with TRBJ2-7, with D perhaps matching TRBD1 (6 bases). The germline V gene encodes CDR1 KGHSH and CDR2 LQKENI. There are 12 residues in the CDR3. V lost 5 bases, J lost 7 bases, and 12 bases lay in between. The CDR3 DNA sequence: TGTGCCAGCTCAAATCAGGGGCGGGAGCAGTACTTC. Its translation: CASSNQGREQYF.

This chain joins TRBV3-1 (or the pseudogene TRBV3-2) and TRBJ2-1; TRBD1 or TRBD2 may be the D gene (5 bases each). CDR3 length: 12 amino acids. Looked up from germline, CDR1 is LGHDT and CDR2 is YNNKEL (reference sequence). Trimming took off 0 bases at V and 10 bases at J, with 7 bases between the two ends. For the CDR3, the DNA is TGTGCCAGCAGCCAAGACGAGGGGGAGCAGTTCTTC. It yields the protein CASSQDEGEQFF.

The chain couples TRBV19 to TRBJ1-2; 11 bases fit TRBD1. CDR3 length: 14 amino acids. The V gene's germline CDR1 is LNHDA and CDR2 SQIVND (reference sequence). With V trimmed by 3 bases and J by 4 bases, 1 base remained unmatched. The CDR3 DNA follows: TGTGCCAGTAGTATCGGACAGGGGGCCTATGGCTACACCTTC. This gives the protein CASSIGQGAYGYTF.

The chain combines TRBV9 with TRBJ2-5, with D tentatively TRBD1 (5 bases). The CDR3 is made up of 22 amino acids. Deletions cut 1 base from V and 0 bases from J, with 31 bases between. Germline V gene lookup returns CDR1 SGDLS and CDR2 YYNGEE. The CDR3 nucleotides are TGTGCCAGCAGCGTACCCAGCCGTGCGCAGGGTGGCGAAAGGATGTACCAAGAGACCCAGTACTTC. Translated, it gives CASSVPSRAQGGERMYQETQYF.

The rearrangement joins TRBV5-1 to TRBJ2-1; weak D call: TRBD1 (5 bases). Looked up from germline, CDR1 is SGHRS and CDR2 is YFSETQ. This CDR3 contains 18 residues. Trimming cost V 1 base and J 0 bases, with 17 bases left between them. CDR3 protein: CASSLRGVGLSSYNEQFF. In DNA, the CDR3 is TGCGCCAGCAGCTTGAGGGGTGTCGGGCTTAGCTCCTACAATGAGCAGTTCTTC.

The chain uses TRBV2 and TRBJ1-4, with D hard to call. The V and J ends lost 0 bases and 0 bases respectively, with 8 bases between them. CDR3 size: 16 residues. Germline V gene lookup returns CDR1 SNHLY and CDR2 FYNNEI. The CDR3 protein is CASSEARPATNEKLFF. The CDR3 DNA reads as TGTGCCAGCAGTGAAGCCCGGCCGGCAACTAATGAAAAACTGTTTTTT. Full variable domain (outside the CDR3, taken from reference TRBV2 and TRBJ1-4): EPEVTQTPSHQVTQMGQEVILRCVPISNHLYFYWYRQILGQKVEFLVSFYNNEISEKSEIFDDQFSVERPDGSNFTLKIRSTKLEDSAMYFCASSEARPATNEKLFFGSGTQLSVL.

V is TRBV24-1 and J is TRBJ2-1, with unresolved D. The CDR3 runs to 12 residues. Germline V gene data show CDR1 as KGHDR and CDR2 as SFDVKD. The V gene lost 3 bases and the J gene lost 6 bases, with 5 bases spanning the gap. In nucleotides, the CDR3 is TGTGCCACCAGTGATAGCAGCAATGAGCAGTTCTTC. This sequence encodes CATSDSSNEQFF.

V usage is TRBV7-2 and J usage is TRBJ1-4; D is uncertain. The CDR3 consists of 12 residues. Germline V gene sequence: CDR1 SGHTA, CDR2 FQGNSA. Trimming took 4 bases from V and 8 from J, leaving 8 bases between them. Here the CDR3 reads CASSSNGEKLFF. Written as DNA, the CDR3 is TGTGCCAGCAGCTCTAACGGCGAAAAACTGTTTTTT.

The chain is built from TRBV5-4 and TRBJ2-7; no definite D call. CDR1 and CDR2 from the germline V gene are SGHNT and YYREEE (reference sequence). The CDR3 extends over 13 amino acids. V was pared by 4 bases and J by 6 bases, with 14 bases between. Here the CDR3 DNA reads TGTGCCAGCAGCCTGCCGCTAGGTTCCGAGCAGTACTTC. Translated: CASSLPLGSEQYF.

The chain joins TRBV29-1 to TRBJ2-5; 8 bases line up with TRBD1. This CDR3 region has 13 residues. Germline V gene lookup returns CDR1 SQVTM and CDR2 ANQGSEA. V gave up 8 bases and J gave up 5 bases; unmatched junction bases: 10. The CDR3 reads CSSDRGNGETQYF. The CDR3 DNA sequence: TGCAGCTCCGACAGGGGAAATGGGGAGACCCAGTACTTC.

The J gene is TRBJ2-7, the V gene TRBV5-4; possibly TRBD1 for D (6 bases). Germline loops: CDR1 SGHNT, CDR2 YYREEE (reference sequence). The CDR3 totals 14 residues. Between the trimmed V and J ends, which lost 5 bases and 2 bases, there was a span of 14 bases. CDR3 DNA: TGTGCCAGCAGTCTCGTCACAGGGCCCTACGAGCAGTACTTC. The encoded protein is CASSLVTGPYEQYF.